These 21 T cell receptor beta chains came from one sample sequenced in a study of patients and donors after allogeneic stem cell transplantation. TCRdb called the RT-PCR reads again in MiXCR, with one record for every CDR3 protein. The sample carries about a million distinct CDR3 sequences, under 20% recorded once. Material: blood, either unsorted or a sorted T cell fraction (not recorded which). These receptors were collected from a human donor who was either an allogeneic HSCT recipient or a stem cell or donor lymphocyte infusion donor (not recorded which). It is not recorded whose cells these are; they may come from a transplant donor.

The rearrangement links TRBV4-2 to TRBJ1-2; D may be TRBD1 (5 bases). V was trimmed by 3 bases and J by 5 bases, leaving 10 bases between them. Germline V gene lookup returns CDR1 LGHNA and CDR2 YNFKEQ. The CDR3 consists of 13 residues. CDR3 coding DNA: TGTGCCAGCAGCCAGGCGGGGCAGTATGGCTACACCTTC. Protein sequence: CASSQAGQYGYTF.

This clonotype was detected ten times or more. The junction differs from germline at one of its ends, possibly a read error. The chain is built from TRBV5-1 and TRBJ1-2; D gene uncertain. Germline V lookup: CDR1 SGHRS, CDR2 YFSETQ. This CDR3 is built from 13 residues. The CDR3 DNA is TGTGCCAGCAGCTTGGGCGGAGACTATGGCTACACCTTC. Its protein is CASSLGGDYGYTF.

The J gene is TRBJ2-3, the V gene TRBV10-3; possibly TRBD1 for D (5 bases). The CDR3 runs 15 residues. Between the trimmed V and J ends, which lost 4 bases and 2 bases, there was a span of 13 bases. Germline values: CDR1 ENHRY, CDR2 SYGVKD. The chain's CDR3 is CAISVGQGVTDTQYF. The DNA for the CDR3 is TGTGCCATCAGTGTCGGGCAGGGCGTCACAGATACGCAGTATTTT.

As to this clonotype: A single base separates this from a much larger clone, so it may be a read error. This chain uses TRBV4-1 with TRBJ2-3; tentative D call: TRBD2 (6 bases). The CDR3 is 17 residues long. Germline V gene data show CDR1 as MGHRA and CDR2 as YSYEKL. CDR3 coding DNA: TGCGCCAGCAGCCAAGATCCTCGTGCGGGAATCACAGTTACGCAGTATTTT. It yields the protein CASSQDPRAGITVTQYF.

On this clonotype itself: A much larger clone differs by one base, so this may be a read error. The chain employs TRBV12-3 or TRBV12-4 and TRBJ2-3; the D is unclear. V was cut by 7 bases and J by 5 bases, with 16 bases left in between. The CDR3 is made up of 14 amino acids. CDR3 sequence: CASIPVVVVDTQYF. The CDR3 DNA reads TGTGCCAGCATCCCTGTAGTAGTTGTAGATACGCAGTATTTT.

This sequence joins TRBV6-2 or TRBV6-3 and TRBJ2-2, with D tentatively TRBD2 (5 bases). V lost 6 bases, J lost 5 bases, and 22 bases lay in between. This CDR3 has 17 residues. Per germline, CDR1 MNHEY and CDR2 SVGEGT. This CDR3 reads CASSPPLELDWTGELFF. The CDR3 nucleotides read TGTGCCAGCAGCCCCCCCCTCGAACTAGATTGGACCGGGGAGCTGTTTTTT.

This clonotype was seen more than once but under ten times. CDR3 region: CASSFSFFGANVLTF. The CDR3 DNA follows: TGTGCCAGCAGTTTTTCGTTTTTTGGGGCCAACGTCCTGACTTTC. This chain uses TRBV12-3 or TRBV12-4 with TRBJ2-6; D is uncertain. CDR3 length: 15 amino acids. V was clipped by 3 bases and J by 3 bases, with 9 bases between them.

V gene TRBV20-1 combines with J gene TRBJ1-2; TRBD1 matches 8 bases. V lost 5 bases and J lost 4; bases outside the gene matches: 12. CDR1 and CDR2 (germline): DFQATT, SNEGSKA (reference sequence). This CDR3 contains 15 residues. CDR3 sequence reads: CSADTRTGWGYGYTF. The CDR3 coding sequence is TGCAGTGCTGATACCCGGACAGGGTGGGGCTATGGCTACACCTTC.

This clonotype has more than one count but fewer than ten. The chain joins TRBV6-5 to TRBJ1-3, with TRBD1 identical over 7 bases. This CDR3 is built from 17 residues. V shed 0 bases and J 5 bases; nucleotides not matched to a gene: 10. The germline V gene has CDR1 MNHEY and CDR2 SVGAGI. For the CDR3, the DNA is TGTGCCAGCAGTTACTCGAAGAGGGGGCTGTCCCGAAACACCATATATTTT. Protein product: CASSYSKRGLSRNTIYF.

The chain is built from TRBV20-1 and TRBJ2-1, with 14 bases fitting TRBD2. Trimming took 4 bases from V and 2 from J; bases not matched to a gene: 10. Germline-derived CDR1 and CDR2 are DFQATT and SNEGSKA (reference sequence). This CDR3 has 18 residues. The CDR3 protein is CSATTGTSGSRAYNEQFF. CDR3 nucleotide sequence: TGCAGTGCTACAACCGGGACTAGCGGGAGTCGCGCCTACAATGAGCAGTTCTTC.

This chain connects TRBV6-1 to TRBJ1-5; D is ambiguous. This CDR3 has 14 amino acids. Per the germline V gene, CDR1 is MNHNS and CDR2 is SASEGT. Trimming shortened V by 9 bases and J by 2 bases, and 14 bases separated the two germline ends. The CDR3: CASVSPWGNQPQHF. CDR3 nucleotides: TGTGCCAGTGTGAGCCCATGGGGCAATCAGCCCCAGCATTTT.

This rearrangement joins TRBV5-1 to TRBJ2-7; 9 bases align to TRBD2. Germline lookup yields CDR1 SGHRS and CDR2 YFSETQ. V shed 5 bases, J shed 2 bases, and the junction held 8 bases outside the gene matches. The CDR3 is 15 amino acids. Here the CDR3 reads CASRASGGPTYEQYF. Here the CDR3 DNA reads TGCGCCAGCAGAGCAAGCGGGGGGCCCACCTACGAGCAGTACTTC. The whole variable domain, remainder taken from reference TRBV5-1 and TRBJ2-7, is KAGVTQTPRYLIKTRGQQVTLSCSPISGHRSVSWYQQTPGQGLQFLFEYFSETQRNKGNFPGRFSGRQFSNSRSEMNVSTLELGDSALYLCASRASGGPTYEQYFGPGTRLTVT.

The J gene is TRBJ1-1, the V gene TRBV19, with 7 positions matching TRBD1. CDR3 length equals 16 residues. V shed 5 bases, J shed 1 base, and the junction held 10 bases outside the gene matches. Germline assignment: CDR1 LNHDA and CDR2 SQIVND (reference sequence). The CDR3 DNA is TGTGCCAGTAGTCCCCGAGACAGGGTTCAGAACACTGAAGCTTTCTTT. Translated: CASSPRDRVQNTEAFF.

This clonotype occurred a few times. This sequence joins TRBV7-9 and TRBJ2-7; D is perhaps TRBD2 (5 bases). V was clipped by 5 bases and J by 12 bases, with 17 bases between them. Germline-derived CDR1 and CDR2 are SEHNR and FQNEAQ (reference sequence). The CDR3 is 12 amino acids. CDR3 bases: TGTGCCAGCAGCAGAGACCTCCCCGGAGGGTACTTC. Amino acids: CASSRDLPGGYF.

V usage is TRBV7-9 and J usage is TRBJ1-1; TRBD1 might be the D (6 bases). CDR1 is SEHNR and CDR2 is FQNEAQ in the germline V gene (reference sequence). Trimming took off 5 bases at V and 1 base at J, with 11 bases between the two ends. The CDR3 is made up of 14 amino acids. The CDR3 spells CASSARQANTEAFF. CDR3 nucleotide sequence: TGTGCCAGCAGCGCCAGACAGGCGAACACTGAAGCTTTCTTT.

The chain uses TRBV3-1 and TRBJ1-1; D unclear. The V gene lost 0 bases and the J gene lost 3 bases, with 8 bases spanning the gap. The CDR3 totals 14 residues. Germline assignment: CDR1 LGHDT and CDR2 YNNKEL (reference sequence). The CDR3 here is CASSQDLGHTEAFF. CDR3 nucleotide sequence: TGTGCCAGCAGCCAAGACCTCGGTCACACTGAAGCTTTCTTT.

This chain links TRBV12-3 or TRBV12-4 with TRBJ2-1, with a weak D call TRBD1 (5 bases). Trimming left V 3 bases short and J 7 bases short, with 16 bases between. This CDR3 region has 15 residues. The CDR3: CASSLGLTLQNEQFF. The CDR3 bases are TGTGCCAGCAGTTTGGGGCTCACCCTTCAGAATGAGCAGTTCTTC.

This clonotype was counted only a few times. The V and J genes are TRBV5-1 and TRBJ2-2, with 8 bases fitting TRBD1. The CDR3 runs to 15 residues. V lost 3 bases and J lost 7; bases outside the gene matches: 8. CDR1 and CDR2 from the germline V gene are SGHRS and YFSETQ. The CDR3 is CASSSTTGVHGELFF. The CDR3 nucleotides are TGCGCCAGCAGCTCGACGACAGGGGTTCACGGGGAGCTGTTTTTT.

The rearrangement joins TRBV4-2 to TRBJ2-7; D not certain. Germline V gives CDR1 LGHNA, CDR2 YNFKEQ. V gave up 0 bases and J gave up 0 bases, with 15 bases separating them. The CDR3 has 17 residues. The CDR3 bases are TGTGCCAGCAGCCAAGAAAGGGTCCGGATGAGCTCCTACGAGCAGTACTTC. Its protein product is CASSQERVRMSSYEQYF.

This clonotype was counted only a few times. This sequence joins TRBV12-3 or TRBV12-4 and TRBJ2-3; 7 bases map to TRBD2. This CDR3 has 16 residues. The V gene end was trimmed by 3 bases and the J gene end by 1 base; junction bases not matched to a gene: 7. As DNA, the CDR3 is TGTGCCAGCAGTTTCCCATGGGCGGGAGGCACAGATACGCAGTATTTT. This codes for CASSFPWAGGTDTQYF.

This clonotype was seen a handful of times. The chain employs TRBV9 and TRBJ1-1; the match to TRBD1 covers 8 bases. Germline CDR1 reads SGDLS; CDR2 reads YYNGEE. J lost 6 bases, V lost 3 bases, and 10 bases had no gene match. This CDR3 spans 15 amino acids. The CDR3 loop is CASSGNQGAGAEAFF. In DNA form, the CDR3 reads TGTGCCAGCAGCGGAAACCAGGGGGCGGGAGCTGAAGCTTTCTTT.